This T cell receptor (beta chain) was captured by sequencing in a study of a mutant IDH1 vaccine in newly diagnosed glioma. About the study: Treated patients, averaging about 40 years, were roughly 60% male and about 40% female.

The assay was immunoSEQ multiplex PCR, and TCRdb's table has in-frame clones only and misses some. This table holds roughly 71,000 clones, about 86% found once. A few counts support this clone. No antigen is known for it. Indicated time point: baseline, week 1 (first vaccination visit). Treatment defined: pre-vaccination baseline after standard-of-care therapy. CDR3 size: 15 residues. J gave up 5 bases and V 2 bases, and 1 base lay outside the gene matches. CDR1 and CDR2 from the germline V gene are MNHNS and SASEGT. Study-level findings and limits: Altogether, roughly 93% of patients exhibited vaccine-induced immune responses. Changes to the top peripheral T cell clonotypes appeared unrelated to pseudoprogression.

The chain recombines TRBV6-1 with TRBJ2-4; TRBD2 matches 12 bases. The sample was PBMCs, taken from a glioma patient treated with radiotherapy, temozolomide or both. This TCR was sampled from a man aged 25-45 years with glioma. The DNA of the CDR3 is TGTGCCAGCAGTGAACTAGCGGGGGGGCAAAACATTCAGTACTTC. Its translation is CASSELAGGQNIQYF.